Reported below is one TCR beta chain. What it recognizes is unknown. Systemic immunosuppression or autoimmune disease history was grounds to exclude patients. The record originates from a study of OX40 agonist ivuxolimab in advanced cancers. Whole-study context: Cancers in dose escalation were hepatocellular, melanoma, renal cell and head and neck. Three partial responders included one hepatocellular carcinoma patient and two cutaneous melanoma patients.

The CDR3 contains 14 residues. The V end was cut by 1 base, the J end by 2 bases, with 9 bases between. The germline V gene encodes CDR1 SGHAT and CDR2 FQNNGV. The repertoire was sequenced with immunoSEQ multiplex PCR; TCRdb's copy has only in-frame clones and lacks some. The sample records approximately 84,000 clones, 80% to 90% being singletons. Study-level findings and limits: Dose levels from 0.1 to 3.0 mg/kg saw CD4+ and CD8+ blood T cells expand clonally by week 6.

The chain recombines TRBV11-2 with TRBJ2-7, with D possibly called TRBD1 or TRBD2 (5 bases each). The origin of this receptor is an adult with an advanced solid tumor such as melanoma, head and neck, liver or kidney cancer. The source material was CD4+ or CD8+ T cells sorted from blood, sampled in a trial of the OX40 agonist ivuxolimab. CDR3 protein: CASSLAQGPYEQYF. DNA of the CDR3: TGTGCCAGCAGCTTAGCCCAGGGACCCTACGAGCAGTACTTC. Based on the CDR3 plus reference TRBV11-2 and TRBJ2-7, the full variable domain is EAGVAQSPRYKIIEKRQSVAFWCNPISGHATLYWYQQILGQGPKLLIQFQNNGVVDDSQLPKDRFSAERLKGVDSTLKIQPAKLEDSAVYLCASSLAQGPYEQYFGPGTRLTVT.